This TCR beta chain emerged from a study of blood T cell repertoires in COVID-19. Turning to the study itself: PBMCs, B-cell-depleted T cells, or T cells were the source of the cDNA or gDNA that made up the material.

Participant age was roughly 18 to 95 years, and participants resided in about two dozen US areas. Source study methods: How many nucleated cells were present was estimated from reference gene primer amplification. Libraries were prepared by immunoSEQ multiplex PCR; TCRdb keeps only in-frame clonotypes and omits some of them. V, J and clone size derive from that table, while D and trimming were established from the DNA sequence. Of about 200,000 clones in the sample, 80% to 90% are singletons; the top ten hold around 4%. CDR1 is SGDLS and CDR2 is YYNGEE in the germline V gene. The ends lost 0 bases at V and 10 bases at J; junction bases unmatched: 6. This CDR3 spans 15 amino acids.

The sequenced sample consisted of PBMCs or T cells enriched from blood (not recorded which). This chain links TRBV9 with TRBJ2-1; TRBD2 matches 11 bases. This receptor was taken from a middle-aged woman with acute COVID-19. The CDR3 DNA sequence: TGTGCCAGCAGCGTAGATCTAGCGGGAGGAAGGGAGCAGTTCTTC. Amino acid sequence: CASSVDLAGGREQFF.